Listed below are T cell receptor beta chains from one sample, sequenced in a study of T cell repertoires in cytomegalovirus infection. TCRdb called the reads again in MiXCR, with one record for every CDR3 protein. The sample has approximately 990,000 distinct CDR3 sequences, under 40% seen once. These receptors lack a known antigen. The material was cultured CD8+ T cells from PBMCs, obtained from culture after CMV antigen stimulation. These receptors all come from a human donor in good health (CMV status not recorded). Some clones in this sample may be carry-over from other donors' samples. The CDR3 runs from the conserved cysteine through the conserved F or W. A D gene is named only where the DNA matches it firmly. Not every row has a clone size; where given, it reads once, few, many or a size class.

J | size | D | V | CDR3 | DNA
TRBJ2-3 | few | NA | TRBV5-8 | CASSLVGTSHADTQYF | TGTGCCAGCAGTCTCGTGGGGACTTCTCACGCAGATACGCAGTATTTT
TRBJ1-1 | NA | NA | TRBV2 | CASGPRANTEAFF | TGTGCCAGCGGGCCCCGGGCGAACACTGAAGCTTTCTTT
TRBJ1-1 | few | TRBD1 | TRBV27 | CASSLTGTTNTEAFF | TGTGCCAGCAGCCTGACAGGGACCACGAACACTGAAGCTTTCTTT
TRBJ2-1 | NA | NA | TRBV7-9 | CASSIPAGSSSYNEQFF | TGTGCCAGCAGCATTCCAGCTGGATCCAGCTCCTACAATGAGCAGTTCTTC
TRBJ2-2 | NA | TRBD1 | TRBV7-2 | CASLGDRAVTGELFF | TGTGCCAGCCTAGGGGACAGGGCTGTCACCGGGGAGCTGTTTTTT
TRBJ1-6 | many | TRBD1 | TRBV12-3/TRBV12-4 | CASSLEGAINSPLHF | TGTGCCAGCAGTTTAGAGGGGGCAATTAATTCACCCCTCCACTTT
TRBJ2-1 | many | NA | TRBV7-8 | CASSPTRVASYNEQFF | TGTGCCAGCAGCCCAACGAGGGTTGCCTCCTACAATGAGCAGTTCTTC
TRBJ1-2 | NA | NA | TRBV2 | CASSEPRTGDDHGYTF | TGTGCCAGCAGTGAACCTCGGACCGGGGATGACCATGGCTACACCTTC
TRBJ1-1 | NA | NA | TRBV6-2/TRBV6-3 | CASSYTIYNTEAFF | TGTGCCAGCAGCTATACGATCTATAACACTGAAGCTTTCTTT
TRBJ2-2 | NA | TRBD2 | TRBV7-9 | CASSSAAAGGPGELFF | TGTGCCAGCAGCTCCGCGGCGGCGGGGGGGCCCGGGGAGCTGTTTTTT
TRBJ1-2 | many | NA | TRBV5-4 | CASSFYYSNTGYGYTF | TGTGCCAGCAGCTTCTACTACAGTAATACGGGCTATGGCTACACCTTC
TRBJ2-1 | few | NA | TRBV7-6 | CAGSSGRLNNEQFF | TGTGCCGGCAGCTCGGGGCGGCTAAACAATGAGCAGTTCTTC
TRBJ2-2 | many | NA | TRBV12-3/TRBV12-4 | CASSFRASTGELFF | TGTGCCAGCAGTTTCAGGGCGTCCACCGGGGAGCTGTTTTTT
TRBJ1-2 | once | NA | TRBV6-5 | CASSSGGLTYGYTF | TGTGCCAGCAGTTCTGGGGGCCTCACCTATGGCTACACCTTC
TRBJ2-1 | NA | TRBD2 | TRBV11-2 | CASSLVAGVSYNEQFF | TGTGCCAGCAGCTTAGTAGCGGGGGTCTCCTACAATGAGCAGTTCTTC
TRBJ2-7 | few | TRBD1 | TRBV19 | CASSSPGQGVYEQYF | TGTGCCAGTAGTTCACCGGGACAGGGCGTCTACGAGCAGTACTTC
TRBJ1-6 | NA | NA | TRBV5-6 | CASSSPGEAYNSPLHF | TGTGCCAGCAGCTCCCCAGGGGAGGCCTATAATTCACCCCTCCACTTT
TRBJ2-7 | NA | NA | TRBV29-1 | CSVVISSYEQYF | TGCAGCGTTGTCATCAGCTCCTACGAGCAGTACTTC